This entry is about one T cell receptor beta chain. The antigen remains unidentified. Healthy people donating bone marrow made up the donors. The data are from a study of cytomegalovirus exposure and HLA in healthy donors. Whole-study findings and limits: A later analysis reported that several of the most significant clusters appeared to be linked to common viral pathogens, among them Epstein-Barr virus. Rarity marked most TCR sequences, yet some public TCRs occurred in many donors.

The CDR3 sequence is 14 residues long. Trimming left V 10 bases short and J 6 bases short, with 18 bases between. The germline V gene encodes CDR1 WSHSY and CDR2 SAAADI. A multiplex PCR was run with 60 Vbeta primers and 13 Jbeta primers. Libraries were prepared by immunoSEQ multiplex PCR; TCRdb keeps only in-frame clonotypes and omits some of them. The table has some 200,000 clones, around four fifths seen once. This TCR derives from a woman younger than 35 in good health and CMV-seronegative. The sequencing input was PBMCs. The chain carries TRBV10-2 and TRBJ1-4, with a tentative D call TRBD1 (5 bases). The CDR3 spells CATIPGEGDEKLFF. In nucleotides, the CDR3 is TGCGCCACTATCCCGGGGGAAGGTGATGAAAAACTGTTTTTT.